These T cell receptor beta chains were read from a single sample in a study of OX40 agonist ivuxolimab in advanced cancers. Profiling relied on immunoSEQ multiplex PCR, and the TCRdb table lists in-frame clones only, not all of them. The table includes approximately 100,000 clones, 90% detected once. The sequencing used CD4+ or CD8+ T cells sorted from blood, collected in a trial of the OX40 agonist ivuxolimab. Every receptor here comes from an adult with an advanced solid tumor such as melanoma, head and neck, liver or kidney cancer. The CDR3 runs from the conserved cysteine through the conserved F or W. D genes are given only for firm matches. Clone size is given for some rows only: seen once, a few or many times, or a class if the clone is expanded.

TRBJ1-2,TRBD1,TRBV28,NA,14,CASRRQGTNYGYTF,TGTGCCAGCAGACGACAGGGGACTAACTATGGCTACACCTTC
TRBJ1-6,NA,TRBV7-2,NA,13,CASSPDMNSPLHF,TGTGCCAGCAGCCCGGACATGAATTCACCCCTCCACTTT
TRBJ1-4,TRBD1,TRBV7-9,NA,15,CASSSGQATNEKLFF,TGTGCCAGCAGCTCCGGACAGGCAACTAATGAAAAACTGTTTTTT
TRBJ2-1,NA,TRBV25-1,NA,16,CASGRGTGRFYNEQFF,TGTGCCAGCGGCCGGGGGACTGGGCGGTTCTACAATGAGCAGTTCTTC
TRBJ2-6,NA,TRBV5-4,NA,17,CASSQDSTGTGANVLTF,TGTGCCAGCAGCCAAGACTCTACAGGGACTGGGGCCAACGTCCTGACTTTC
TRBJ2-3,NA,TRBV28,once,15,CASSLQGRTTDTQYF,TGTGCCAGCAGTCTTCAGGGGCGCACTACAGATACGCAGTATTTT
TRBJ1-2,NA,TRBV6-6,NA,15,CASSSGQNANYGYTF,TGTGCCAGCAGTTCCGGACAGAACGCTAACTATGGCTACACCTTC
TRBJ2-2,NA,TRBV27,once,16,CASGRWGRLDTGELFF,TGTGCCAGCGGGCGATGGGGGCGCTTGGACACCGGGGAGCTGTTTTTT
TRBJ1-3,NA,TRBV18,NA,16,CASSPQDTSSGNTIYF,TGTGCCAGCTCACCACAAGACACCAGCTCTGGAAACACCATATATTTT
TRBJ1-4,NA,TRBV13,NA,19,CASSFRDLQGGATNEKLFF,TGTGCCAGCAGCTTTCGGGACCTCCAAGGAGGGGCAACTAATGAAAAACTGTTTTTT
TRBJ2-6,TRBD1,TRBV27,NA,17,CASSLPQQGAGANVLTF,TGTGCCAGCAGTTTACCCCAACAGGGGGCTGGGGCCAACGTCCTGACTTTC
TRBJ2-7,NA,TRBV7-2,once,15,CASSSPERPTYEQYF,TGTGCCAGCAGCTCCCCCGAAAGACCTACCTACGAGCAGTACTTC
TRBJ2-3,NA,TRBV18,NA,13,CASSPRPTDTQYF,TGTGCCAGCTCACCACGGCCAACAGATACGCAGTATTTT
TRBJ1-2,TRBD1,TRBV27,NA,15,CASSSPSGGWYGYTF,TGTGCCAGCAGTTCCCCCTCAGGGGGCTGGTATGGCTACACCTTC
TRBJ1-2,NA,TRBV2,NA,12,CASIRQNYGYTF,TGTGCCAGCATTCGACAGAACTATGGCTACACCTTC
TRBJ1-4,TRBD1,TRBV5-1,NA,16,CASSSGQGATNEKLFF,TGCGCCAGCAGCTCTGGACAGGGGGCAACTAATGAAAAACTGTTTTTT
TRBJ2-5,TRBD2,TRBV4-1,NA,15,CASSPGTSGEETQYF,TGCGCCAGCAGTCCCGGGACTAGCGGGGAAGAGACCCAGTACTTC
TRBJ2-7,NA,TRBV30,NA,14,CAWSVRGQNYEQYF,TGTGCCTGGAGTGTACGTGGACAAAACTACGAGCAGTACTTC
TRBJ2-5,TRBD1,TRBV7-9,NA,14,CASSPGTGGETQYF,TGTGCCAGCAGCCCGGGGACAGGGGGGGAGACCCAGTACTTC
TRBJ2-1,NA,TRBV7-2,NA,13,CASSFSRRNEQFF,TGTGCCAGCAGCTTTTCCAGACGCAATGAGCAGTTCTTC
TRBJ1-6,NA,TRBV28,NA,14,CASSLGQYNSPLHF,TGTGCCAGCAGTTTAGGACAGTATAATTCACCCCTCCACTTT
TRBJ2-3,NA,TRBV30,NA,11,CAWGGSYTQYF,TGTGCCTGGGGGGGTTCGTATACGCAGTATTTT
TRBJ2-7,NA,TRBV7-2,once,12,CASSLESREQYF,TGTGCCAGCAGCTTGGAATCTCGCGAGCAGTACTTC
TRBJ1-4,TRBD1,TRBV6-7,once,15,CASSYPRDRGEKLFF,TGTGCCAGCAGTTACCCTCGGGACAGGGGAGAAAAACTGTTTTTT
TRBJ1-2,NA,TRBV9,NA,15,CASSVAPQVRYGYTF,TGTGCCAGCAGCGTAGCTCCTCAGGTTCGGTATGGCTACACCTTC
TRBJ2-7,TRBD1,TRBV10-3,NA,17,CAISETPARTGVYEQYF,TGTGCCATCAGTGAGACCCCGGCCCGGACAGGGGTCTACGAGCAGTACTTC
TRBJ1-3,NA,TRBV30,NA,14,CAWSSGLSGNTIYF,TGTGCCTGGAGTAGCGGTCTCTCTGGAAACACCATATATTTT
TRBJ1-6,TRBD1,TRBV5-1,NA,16,CASSFSGQVHNSPLHF,TGCGCCAGCAGCTTCTCCGGACAGGTTCATAATTCACCCCTCCACTTT
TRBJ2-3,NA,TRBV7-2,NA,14,CASSSGQSTDTQYF,TGTGCCAGCAGCTCAGGACAGAGCACAGATACGCAGTATTTT
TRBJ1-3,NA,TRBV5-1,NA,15,CASSLTERTGNTIYF,TGCGCCAGCAGCTTAACGGAAAGGACTGGAAACACCATATATTTT
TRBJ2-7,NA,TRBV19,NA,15,CASSISSGRALEQYF,TGTGCCAGTAGTATATCTTCCGGCAGGGCCCTCGAGCAGTACTTC
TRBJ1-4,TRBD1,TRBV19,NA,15,CASRGGGALSEKLFF,TGTGCCAGTAGAGGGGGCGGGGCCCTGAGCGAAAAACTGTTTTTT
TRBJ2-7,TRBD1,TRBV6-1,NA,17,CASSDTYRDRDSYEQYF,TGTGCCAGCAGTGACACGTACCGGGACAGGGACTCCTACGAGCAGTACTTC
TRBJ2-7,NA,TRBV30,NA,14,CAWGRGGASYEQYF,TGTGCCTGGGGGAGAGGAGGGGCCTCCTACGAGCAGTACTTC
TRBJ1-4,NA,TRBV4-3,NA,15,CASSQDMAGYEKLFF,TGCGCCAGCAGCCAAGATATGGCAGGATATGAAAAACTGTTTTTT
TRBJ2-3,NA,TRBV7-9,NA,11,CASAQRDTQYF,TGTGCCAGCGCTCAAAGGGATACGCAGTATTTT
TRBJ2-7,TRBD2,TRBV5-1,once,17,CASSRGLAGRYSYEQYF,TGCGCCAGCAGCAGAGGACTAGCGGGCCGCTACTCCTACGAGCAGTACTTC
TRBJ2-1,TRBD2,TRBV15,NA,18,CATSRGRAGGISYNEQFF,TGTGCCACCAGCAGGGGCCGAGCGGGGGGTATCTCCTACAATGAGCAGTTCTTC
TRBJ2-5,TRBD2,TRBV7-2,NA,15,CASSFSSGGTETQYF,TGTGCCAGCAGCTTCTCTAGCGGGGGGACGGAGACCCAGTACTTC
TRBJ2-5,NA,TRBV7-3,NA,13,CASSLRAGETQYF,TGTGCCAGCAGCTTGCGGGCTGGGGAGACCCAGTACTTC
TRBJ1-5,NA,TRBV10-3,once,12,CAISPVNQPQHF,TGTGCCATCAGCCCGGTTAATCAGCCCCAGCATTTT
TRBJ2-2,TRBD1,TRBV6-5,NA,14,CASSYQGASGELFF,TGTGCCAGCAGTTACCAGGGGGCGTCCGGGGAGCTGTTTTTT
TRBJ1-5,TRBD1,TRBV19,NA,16,CASSIWAGTGDQPQHF,TGTGCCAGTAGTATTTGGGCCGGGACAGGGGATCAGCCCCAGCATTTT
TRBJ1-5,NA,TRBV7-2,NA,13,CASSFEGNQPQHF,TGTGCCAGCAGCTTCGAGGGAAATCAGCCCCAGCATTTT
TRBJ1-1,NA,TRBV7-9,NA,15,CASSLSGTVNTEAFF,TGTGCCAGCAGCTTATCTGGGACGGTAAACACTGAAGCTTTCTTT
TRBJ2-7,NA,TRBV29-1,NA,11,CSVAGSGEQYF,TGCAGCGTTGCGGGCTCGGGGGAGCAGTACTTC
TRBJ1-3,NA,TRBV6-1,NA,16,CASSERPWGSGNTIYF,TGTGCCAGCAGTGAAAGACCTTGGGGGTCTGGAAACACCATATATTTT
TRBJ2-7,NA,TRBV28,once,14,CASRVSGPSYEQYF,TGTGCCAGCAGAGTTTCGGGACCGAGCTACGAGCAGTACTTC
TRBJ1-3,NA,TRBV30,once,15,CAWSVRGTSGNTIYF,TGTGCCTGGAGTGTGAGAGGGACATCTGGAAACACCATATATTTT
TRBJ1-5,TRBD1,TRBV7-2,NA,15,CASSLVGQGITHQHF,TGTGCCAGCAGCTTAGTGGGACAGGGTATAACCCATCAGCATTTT
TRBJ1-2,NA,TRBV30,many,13,CAWSVAFNYGYTF,TGTGCCTGGAGTGTCGCGTTTAACTATGGCTACACCTTC
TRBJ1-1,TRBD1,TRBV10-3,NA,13,CALRAGGNTEAFF,TGTGCCCTCCGAGCAGGGGGGAACACTGAAGCTTTCTTT
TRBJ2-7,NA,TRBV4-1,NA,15,CASSPPGRRSYEQYF,TGCGCCAGCAGCCCCCCGGGACGGAGGTCCTACGAGCAGTACTTC
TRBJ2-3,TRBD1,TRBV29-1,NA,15,CSVSPTGGNRDTQYF,TGCAGCGTTAGTCCCACAGGGGGTAATAGGGATACGCAGTATTTT
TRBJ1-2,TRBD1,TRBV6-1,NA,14,CASSDGTGVYGYTF,TGTGCCAGCAGTGACGGGACAGGGGTCTATGGCTACACCTTC
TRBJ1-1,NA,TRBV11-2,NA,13,CASSFGRASEAFF,TGTGCCAGCAGCTTCGGCCGAGCCTCTGAAGCTTTCTTT
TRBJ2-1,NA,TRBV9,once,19,CASSVRDLGRLPSYNEQFF,TGTGCCAGCAGCGTACGGGACCTGGGACGACTACCCTCCTACAATGAGCAGTTCTTC
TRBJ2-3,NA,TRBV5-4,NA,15,CASSLKSMGTDTQYF,TGTGCCAGCAGCTTGAAGAGTATGGGGACAGATACGCAGTATTTT
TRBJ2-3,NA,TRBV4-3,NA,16,CASSQDGAAFADTQYF,TGCGCCAGCAGCCAAGATGGTGCGGCATTTGCAGATACGCAGTATTTT